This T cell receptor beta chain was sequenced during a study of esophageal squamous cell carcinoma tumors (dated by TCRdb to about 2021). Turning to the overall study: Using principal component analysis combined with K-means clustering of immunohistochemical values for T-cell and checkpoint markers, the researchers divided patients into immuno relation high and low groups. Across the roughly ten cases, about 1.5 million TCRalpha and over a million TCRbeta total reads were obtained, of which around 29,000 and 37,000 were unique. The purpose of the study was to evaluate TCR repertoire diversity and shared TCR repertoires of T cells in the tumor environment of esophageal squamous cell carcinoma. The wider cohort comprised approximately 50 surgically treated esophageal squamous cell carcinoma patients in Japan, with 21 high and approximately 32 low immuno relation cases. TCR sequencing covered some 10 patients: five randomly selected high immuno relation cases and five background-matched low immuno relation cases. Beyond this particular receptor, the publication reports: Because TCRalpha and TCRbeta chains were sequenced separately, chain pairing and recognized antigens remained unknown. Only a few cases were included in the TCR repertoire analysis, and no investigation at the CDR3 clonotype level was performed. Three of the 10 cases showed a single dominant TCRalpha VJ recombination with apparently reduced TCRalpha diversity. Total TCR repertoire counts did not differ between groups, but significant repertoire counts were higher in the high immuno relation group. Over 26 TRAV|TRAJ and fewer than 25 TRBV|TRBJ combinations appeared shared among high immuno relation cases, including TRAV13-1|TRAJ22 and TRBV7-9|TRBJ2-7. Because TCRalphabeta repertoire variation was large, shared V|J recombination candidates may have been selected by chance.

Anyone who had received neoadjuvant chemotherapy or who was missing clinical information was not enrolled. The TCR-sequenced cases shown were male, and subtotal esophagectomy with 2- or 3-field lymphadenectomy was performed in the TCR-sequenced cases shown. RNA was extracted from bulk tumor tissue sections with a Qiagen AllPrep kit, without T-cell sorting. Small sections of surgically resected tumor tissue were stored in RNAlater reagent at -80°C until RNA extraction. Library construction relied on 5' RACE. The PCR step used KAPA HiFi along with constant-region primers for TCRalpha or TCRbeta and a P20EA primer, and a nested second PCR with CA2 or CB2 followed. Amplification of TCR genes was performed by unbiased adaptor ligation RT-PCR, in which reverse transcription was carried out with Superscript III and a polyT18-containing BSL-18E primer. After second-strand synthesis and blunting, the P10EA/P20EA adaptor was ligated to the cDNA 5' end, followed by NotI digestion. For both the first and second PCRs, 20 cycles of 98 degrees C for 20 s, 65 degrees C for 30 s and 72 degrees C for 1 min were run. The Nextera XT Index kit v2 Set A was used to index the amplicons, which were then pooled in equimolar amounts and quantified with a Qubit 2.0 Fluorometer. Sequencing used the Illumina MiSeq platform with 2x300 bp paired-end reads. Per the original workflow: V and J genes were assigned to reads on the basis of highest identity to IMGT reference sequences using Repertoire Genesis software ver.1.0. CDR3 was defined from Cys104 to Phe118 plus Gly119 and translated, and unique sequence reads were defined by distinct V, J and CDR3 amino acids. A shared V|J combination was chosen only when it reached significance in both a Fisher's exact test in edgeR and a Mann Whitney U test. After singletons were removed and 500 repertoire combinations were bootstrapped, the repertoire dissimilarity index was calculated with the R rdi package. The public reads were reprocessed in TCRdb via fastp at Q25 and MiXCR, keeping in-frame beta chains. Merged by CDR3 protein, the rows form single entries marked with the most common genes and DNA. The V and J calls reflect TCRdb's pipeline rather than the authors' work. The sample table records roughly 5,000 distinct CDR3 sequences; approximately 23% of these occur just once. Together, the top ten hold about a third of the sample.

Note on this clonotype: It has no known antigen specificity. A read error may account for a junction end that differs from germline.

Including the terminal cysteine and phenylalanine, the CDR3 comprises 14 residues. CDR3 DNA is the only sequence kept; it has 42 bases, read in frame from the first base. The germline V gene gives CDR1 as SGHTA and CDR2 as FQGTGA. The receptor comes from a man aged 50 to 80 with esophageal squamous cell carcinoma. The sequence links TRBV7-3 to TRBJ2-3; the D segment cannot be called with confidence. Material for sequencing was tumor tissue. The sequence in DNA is TGTGTCAGCAGCTTCCTGGCTAGCACAGATACGCAGTATTTT. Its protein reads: CVSSFLASTDTQYF. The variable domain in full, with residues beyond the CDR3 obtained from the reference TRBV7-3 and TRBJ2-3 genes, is GAGVSQTPSNKVTEKGKYVELRCDPISGHTALYWYRQSLGQGPEFLIYFQGTGAADDSGLPNDRFFAVRPEGSVSTLKIQRTERGDSAVYLCVSSFLASTDTQYFGPGTRLTVL.